The 10 T cell receptor beta chains in this list originate from one sample, sequenced in a study of OX40 agonist ivuxolimab in advanced cancers. This table comes from immunoSEQ multiplex PCR, and its TCRdb copy is limited to in-frame clones, with some not included. This table holds approximately 18,000 clones, about 80% found once. This sample comprised CD4+ or CD8+ T cells sorted from blood, obtained in a trial of the OX40 agonist ivuxolimab. Receptor source: an adult with an advanced solid tumor such as melanoma, head and neck, liver or kidney cancer.

V is TRBV5-1 and J is TRBJ2-1; 8 bases line up with TRBD1. Trimming at V came to 1 base and at J to 4 bases, leaving 7 bases not matched to a gene. The CDR3 runs 16 residues. Germline CDR1 SGHRS, CDR2 YFSETQ. The CDR3 loop reads CASSLQQGARYNEQFF. CDR3 sequence (DNA): TGCGCCAGCAGCTTGCAGCAGGGGGCGAGGTACAATGAGCAGTTCTTC.

The rearrangement joins TRBV5-1 to TRBJ2-7; no firm D call. This CDR3 region has 13 residues. V shed 0 bases and J shed 4 bases, with 8 bases lying between them. CDR1 SGHRS and CDR2 YFSETQ come from the germline V gene. CDR3 DNA: TGCGCCAGCAGCTTGGACCCGCTGTACGAGCAGTACTTC. Its translation: CASSLDPLYEQYF.

The chain recombines TRBV10-1 with TRBJ2-7; 7 bases fit TRBD1. Germline CDR1 is WNHNN and CDR2 is SYGVQD (reference sequence). The CDR3 has 13 amino acids. Trimming removed 3 bases from V and 3 bases from J; junction bases left unmatched: 2. The CDR3 DNA follows: TGCGCCAGCAGTGAAAACAGGGGCTACGAGCAGTACTTC. Translated, it gives CASSENRGYEQYF.

This clone has a handful of counts. The genes are TRBV5-1 and TRBJ1-3; D is perhaps TRBD1 (5 bases). Germline CDR1 reads SGHRS; CDR2 reads YFSETQ. Trimming pared 0 bases from V and 4 bases from J, leaving 8 bases between. The CDR3 totals 14 residues. The chain's CDR3 is CASSLDWGGNTIYF. The DNA for the CDR3 is TGCGCCAGCAGCTTGGATTGGGGGGGAAACACCATATATTTT.

This clone has only one observation. The chain is built from TRBV2 and TRBJ1-2, with a possible D match to TRBD1 (6 bases). The length of the CDR3 is 15 residues. V lost 7 bases and J 1 base, leaving 16 bases between the germline ends. The germline CDR1 and CDR2 sequences are SNHLY and FYNNEI. The CDR3 bases are TGTGCCAGCAAGGGGACCGGGGGCCTTAACTATGGCTACACCTTC. Translation gives CASKGTGGLNYGYTF.

Only a few counts were recorded for this clone. The chain is built from TRBV18 and TRBJ1-1; 7 nucleotides line up with TRBD1. The junction had 2 bases not matched to a gene; V was cut back by 3 bases and J by 7 bases. The CDR3 has 12 amino acids. From germline, CDR1 is KGHSH and CDR2 LQKENI. CDR3 coding DNA: TGTGCCAGCTCACCCGGACAGGTTGAAGCTTTCTTT. Translating it yields CASSPGQVEAFF.

The chain employs TRBV6-1 and TRBJ1-4; no definite D call. The germline gives CDR1 MNHNS, CDR2 SASEGT. The CDR3 is 13 amino acids. Trimming removed 6 bases at V and 0 bases at J, with 5 bases between. CDR3 sequence: CASRPATNEKLFF. DNA for the CDR3: TGTGCCAGCAGACCGGCAACTAATGAAAAACTGTTTTTT.

This chain connects TRBV27 to TRBJ1-5; D is perhaps TRBD1 (5 bases). From germline, CDR1 is MNHEY and CDR2 SMNVEV (reference sequence). CDR3 size: 16 residues. V lost 6 bases and J 3 bases, leaving 18 bases between the germline ends. CDR3 sequence: CASSLVGGRNNQPQHF. The CDR3 region has the DNA TGTGCCAGCAGCCTCGTGGGGGGTCGTAACAATCAGCCCCAGCATTTT.

This chain connects TRBV28 to TRBJ2-1, with 7 bases matching TRBD1. Trimming cost V 3 bases and J 4 bases; bases outside gene matches: 3. The CDR3 consists of 14 residues. Germline CDR1 is MDHEN and CDR2 is SYDVKM. In DNA form, the CDR3 reads TGTGCCAGCAGTTTCCGGACAGGTTACAATGAGCAGTTCTTC. It yields the protein CASSFRTGYNEQFF.

This chain joins TRBV7-9 and TRBJ2-7; the D gene could be TRBD1 or TRBD2 (5 bases each). The CDR3 contains 15 residues. Between the trimmed V and J ends, which lost 1 base and 0 bases, there was a span of 10 bases. The germline CDR1 and CDR2 sequences are SEHNR and FQNEAQ (reference sequence). DNA for the CDR3: TGTGCCAGCAGCTTAGACGGGACGTACTCCTACGAGCAGTACTTC. It codes for CASSLDGTYSYEQYF.